Listed below are T cell receptor beta chains from one sample, sequenced in a study of shared clonotypes between healthy human individuals. Only in-frame clones appear in the TCRdb table, and some are missing; sequencing was by immunoSEQ multiplex PCR. Counted here are some 2,000,000 clones, 85% to 95% occurring once; the ten biggest clones make up approximately 1.2%. The source material was naive CD8+ T cells sorted from blood. These receptors came from a man aged 18 to 29 in good health. Each CDR3 is given with its conserved first and last residue. The size of a clone is reported for some rows only, either as once, few or many, or as a class for expanded clones.

j_call | v_call | clone_size | cdr3_aa
TRBJ1-2 | TRBV28 | once | CASSWDRGRGYTF
TRBJ2-3 | TRBV4-1 | - | CASSQDRLESTDTQYF
TRBJ1-6 | TRBV7-2 | - | CASSLYQVGTEFNSPLHF
TRBJ2-2 | TRBV6-6 | - | CASGYTGELFF
TRBJ2-2 | TRBV5-4 | - | CASSIGSANTGELFF
TRBJ2-2 | TRBV11-3 | - | CASSLDKTLGSTGELFF
TRBJ2-7 | TRBV2 | - | CASKKKERGIYEQYF
TRBJ2-7 | TRBV5-4 | - | CASSWDSSEQYF
TRBJ2-3 | TRBV5-4 | - | CASSPDRNTQYF
TRBJ2-7 | TRBV7-9 | - | CASSLGTLGQPRSYEQYF
TRBJ1-6 | TRBV6-1 | - | CASSVDRGGSPLHF
TRBJ2-3 | TRBV27 | - | CASSQLAGVGTDTQYF
TRBJ2-1 | TRBV6-6 | - | CAGGQGAYEQFF
TRBJ1-2 | TRBV15 | - | CATSRGQAVVYTF
TRBJ1-4 | TRBV7-9 | - | CASSNNRAGEEKLFF
TRBJ2-7 | TRBV4-1 | - | CASSPLTGSYEQYF
TRBJ2-5 | TRBV25-1 | - | CASSPGQGWETQYF
TRBJ2-1 | TRBV7-9 | - | CAQEENEQFF
TRBJ1-3 | TRBV28 | - | CASSVGISGNTIYF
TRBJ1-2 | TRBV20-1 | - | CSADRDGYTF
TRBJ1-1 | TRBV2 | - | CASWIGSATEAFF
TRBJ2-2 | TRBV5-1 | once | CASSPGTGETGELFF
TRBJ2-1 | TRBV5-6 | - | CASSLLAGGNNEQFF
TRBJ1-2 | TRBV4-1 | - | CASSPAGPSYGYTF
TRBJ2-7 | TRBV5-4 | - | CASSRPGRGSDEQYF
TRBJ2-7 | TRBV7-9 | - | CASSFGEDRGGNVF
TRBJ2-7 | TRBV10-3 | - | CAISDGLAGSYEQYF
TRBJ2-5 | TRBV23-1 | - | CASSQQAAARETQYF
TRBJ2-7 | TRBV27 | - | CASSSLSPLGSSYEQYF
TRBJ2-7 | TRBV5-1 | - | CASSLALDHPGSEQWYF